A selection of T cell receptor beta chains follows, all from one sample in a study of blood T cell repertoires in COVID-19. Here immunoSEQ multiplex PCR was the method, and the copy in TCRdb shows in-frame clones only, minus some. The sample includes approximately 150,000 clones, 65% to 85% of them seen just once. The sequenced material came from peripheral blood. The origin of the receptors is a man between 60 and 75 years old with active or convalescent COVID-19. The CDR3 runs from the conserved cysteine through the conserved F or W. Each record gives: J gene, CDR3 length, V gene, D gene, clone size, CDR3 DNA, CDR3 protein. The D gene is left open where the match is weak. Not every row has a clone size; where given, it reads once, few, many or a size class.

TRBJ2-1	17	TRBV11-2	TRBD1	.	TGTGCCAGCAGCCTAGGGGCCGCCAGGGGGCAGGACAATGAGCAGTTCTTC	CASSLGAARGQDNEQFF
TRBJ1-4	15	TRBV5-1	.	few	TGCGCCAGCAGCCCCTCAGGGATGAAGAATGAAAAACTGTTTTTT	CASSPSGMKNEKLFF
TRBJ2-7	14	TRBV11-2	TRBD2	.	TGTGCCAGCACCAGTAGCGGGAGGGCCCTCGAGCAGTACTTC	CASTSSGRALEQYF
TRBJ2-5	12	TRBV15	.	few	TGTGCCACCAGCAGACAAAAAGAGACCCAGTACTTC	CATSRQKETQYF
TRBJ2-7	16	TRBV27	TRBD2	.	TGTGCCAGCAGGATGGCCTCTGGCGGGGGGGACCACGAGCAGTACTTC	CASRMASGGGDHEQYF
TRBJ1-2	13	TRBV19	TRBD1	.	TGTGCCAGTAGTAAAACAGGGGGCTCTGGCTACACCTTC	CASSKTGGSGYTF
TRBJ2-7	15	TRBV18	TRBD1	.	TGTGCCAGCTCACCGAGGACAGGGGGCGCTGACGAGCAGTACTTC	CASSPRTGGADEQYF
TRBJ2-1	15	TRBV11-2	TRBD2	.	TGTGCCAGCAGCCCAGAGGGCCGGGGGGGAGATGAGCAGTTCTTC	CASSPEGRGGDEQFF
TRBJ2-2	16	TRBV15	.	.	TGTGCCACCAGCCCTGGAGAGATTGCGAACACCGGGGAGCTGTTTTTT	CATSPGEIANTGELFF
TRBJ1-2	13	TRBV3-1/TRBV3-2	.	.	TGTGCCAGCAGCGGGGCCGGTGACTATGGCTACACCTTC	CASSGAGDYGYTF
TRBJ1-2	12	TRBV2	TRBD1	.	TGTGCCAGCAGTGGCAGGGGGCGAGGCTACACCTTC	CASSGRGRGYTF
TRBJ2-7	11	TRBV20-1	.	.	TGCAGTGCTACAGGGGACTACGAGCAGTACTTC	CSATGDYEQYF
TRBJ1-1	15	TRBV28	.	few	TGTGCCAGCAGTTTAGCCGACAGGTCCCCGGATGCAGCTTTCTTT	CASSLADRSPDAAFF
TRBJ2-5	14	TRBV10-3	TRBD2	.	TGTGCCATCAGTGAGTCGGGGGGGCAAGAGACCCAGTACTTC	CAISESGGQETQYF
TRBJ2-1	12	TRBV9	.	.	TGTGCCAGCAGCGTAGGGCGGGATGAGCAGTTCTTC	CASSVGRDEQFF
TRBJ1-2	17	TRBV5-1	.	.	TGCGCCAGCAGCTTGGAGGCGGCGTGGACAGCTAACTATGGCTACACCTTC	CASSLEAAWTANYGYTF
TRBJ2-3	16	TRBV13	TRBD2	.	TGTGCCAGCAGCTTAGTCTCTAGCGGGAGAGGAGATACGCAGTATTTT	CASSLVSSGRGDTQYF
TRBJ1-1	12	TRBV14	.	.	TGTGCCAGCAGCCAATACCCAGTTGAAGCTTTCTTT	CASSQYPVEAFF
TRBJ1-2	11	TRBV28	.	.	TGTGCCAGCCAGGGGAACTATGGCTACACCTTC	CASQGNYGYTF
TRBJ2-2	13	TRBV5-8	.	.	TGTGCCAGCAGCGTTCGGGTCGACGGGGAGCTGTTTTTT	CASSVRVDGELFF
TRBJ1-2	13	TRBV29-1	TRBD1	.	TGCAGCGTTGAAGGACAGGGGCGATTTGGCTACACCTTC	CSVEGQGRFGYTF
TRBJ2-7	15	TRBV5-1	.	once	TGCGCCAGCAGCTTGGCCGGGACTCCTTCCTACGAGCAGTACTTC	CASSLAGTPSYEQYF